These 10 T cell receptor beta chains came from one sample sequenced in a study of CD8+ T cells in alopecia areata. TCR sequencing used cDNA made by reverse transcription of extracted RNA. The protocol was immunoSEQ multiplex PCR, while the TCRdb copy is restricted to in-frame clones and leaves out a portion. The table includes approximately 190,000 clones, 55% to 75% detected once. Treatment reported: oral pan-JAK inhibitor, 5-10 mg twice daily. The input for sequencing was CD4+ T cells sorted from blood, taken at week 24, from a patient treated with tofacitinib. Source of these receptors: a human donor with alopecia areata.

This clone was observed a single time. J is TRBJ2-2 and V is TRBV7-2, with 7 positions matching TRBD2. Trimming at V came to 4 bases and at J to 6 bases, leaving 8 bases not matched to a gene. Germline V lookup: CDR1 SGHTA, CDR2 FQGNSA. The CDR3 has 15 amino acids. The CDR3: CASSSAGVVSGELFF. For the CDR3, the DNA is TGTGCCAGCAGCTCCGCGGGAGTAGTCTCCGGGGAGCTGTTTTTT.

V usage is TRBV29-1 and J usage is TRBJ2-1, with 11 bases lining up with TRBD1. V was pared by 2 bases and J by 6 bases, with 3 bases of the junction left unmatched. CDR3 length: 14 residues. Looked up from germline, CDR1 is SQVTM and CDR2 is ANQGSEA. The CDR3 DNA sequence: TGCAGCGTTGAAAAAGGGACAGGGGGCAATGAGCAGTTCTTC. This sequence encodes CSVEKGTGGNEQFF.

V and J are TRBV5-6 and TRBJ2-1; maybe TRBD2 (6 bases). This CDR3 spans 15 amino acids. Germline assignment: CDR1 SGHDT and CDR2 YYEEEE. Between the trimmed V and J ends, which lost 4 bases and 1 base, there was a span of 12 bases. The CDR3 DNA sequence: TGTGCCAGCAGCCATCTAGCGAATTCCTACAATGAGCAGTTCTTC. Translated: CASSHLANSYNEQFF.

The gene calls are TRBV4-1 and TRBJ1-5; TRBD1 might be the D (5 bases). Trimming removed 3 bases from V and 7 bases from J, with 19 bases in between. Germline CDR1 and CDR2: MGHRA and YSYEKL. There are 16 residues in the CDR3. CDR3 amino acids: CASSQVTGLYRQPQHF. For the CDR3, the DNA is TGCGCCAGCAGCCAGGTTACGGGACTTTATAGGCAGCCCCAGCATTTT.

V usage is TRBV19 and J usage is TRBJ2-4; 9 bases map to TRBD1. The CDR3 contains 13 residues. J lost 7 bases, V lost 5 bases, and 3 bases had no gene match. The germline V gene encodes CDR1 LNHDA and CDR2 SQIVND (reference sequence). CDR3 amino acids: CASSATGGNIQYF. The CDR3 region has the DNA TGTGCCAGTAGTGCGACAGGGGGGAACATTCAGTACTTC.

This clone was seen more than once but under ten times. The chain combines TRBV4-3 with TRBJ1-2, with 7 bases lining up with TRBD1. The V segment lost 0 bases and the J segment 7 bases; nucleotides outside the gene matches: 5. Germline V gives CDR1 LGHNA, CDR2 YSLEER. This CDR3 spans 14 amino acids. Here the CDR3 DNA reads TGCGCCAGCAGCCAAGAGGCGACAGGGAGTGGCTACACCTTC. This translates into CASSQEATGSGYTF.

This clone was counted a single time. The chain has TRBV19 and TRBJ2-7; TRBD2 agrees at 8 bases. Trimming took 8 bases from V and 5 from J; bases not matched to a gene: 11. This CDR3 is 14 amino acids long. CDR1 LNHDA and CDR2 SQIVND come from the germline V gene (reference sequence). CDR3 sequence (DNA): TGTGCCAGTGGAGGGGCGGGAGGAGGGCACGAGCAGTACTTC. Translating gives CASGGAGGGHEQYF. Combining the CDR3 with reference TRBV19 and TRBJ2-7 gives the whole variable domain DGGITQSPKYLFRKEGQNVTLSCEQNLNHDAMYWYRQDPGQGLRLIYYSQIVNDFQKGDIAEGYSVSREKKESFPLTVTSAQKNPTAFYLCASGGAGGGHEQYFGPGTRLTVT.

The rearrangement joins TRBV9 to TRBJ2-5; D uncertain. The CDR3 sequence is 13 residues long. Germline V CDR1 and CDR2: SGDLS, YYNGEE. Trimming removed 4 bases from V and 5 bases from J, with 12 bases in between. CDR3 sequence (DNA): TGTGCCAGCAGCACTCGACTGGAGGAGACCCAGTACTTC. Translation: CASSTRLEETQYF.

J is TRBJ1-1 and V is TRBV2; the D is unclear. The CDR3 has 13 residues. Germline lookup yields CDR1 SNHLY and CDR2 FYNNEI. Trimming stripped 6 bases from V and 4 bases from J, with 12 bases between. The CDR3 is CASRAEYGTEAFF. The CDR3 DNA is TGTGCCAGCAGGGCCGAGTACGGCACTGAAGCTTTCTTT.

The chain is built from TRBV7-9 and TRBJ2-1; D gene unclear. The V end was cut by 0 bases, the J end by 0 bases, with 9 bases between. Germline CDR1 reads SEHNR; CDR2 reads FQNEAQ (reference sequence). The CDR3 has 16 residues. The CDR3 DNA reads TGTGCCAGCAGCTTAGCGAGGCATGGCTCCTACAATGAGCAGTTCTTC. This gives the protein CASSLARHGSYNEQFF.